Following are 9 T cell receptor beta chains from one sample sequenced in a study of beta chain features in type 1 diabetes. Expressed TCRB transcripts were sequenced because the isolated RNA had all been reverse transcribed beforehand. Data came from immunoSEQ multiplex PCR; TCRdb stores just in-frame clones and leaves some out. The data hold a few hundred thousand clones, with around 9.6% observed a single time. Source material: naive CD4+ T cells from blood. The origin of the receptors is a woman aged 18-29 years in good health.

V gene TRBV5-4 combines with J gene TRBJ2-7; 9 bases line up with TRBD1. Trimming at V came to 4 bases and at J to 5 bases, leaving 16 bases not matched to a gene. The CDR3 is 17 residues long. The germline gives CDR1 SGHNT, CDR2 YYREEE (reference sequence). The CDR3 loop reads CASSLGQGISWDNEQYF. CDR3 nucleotides: TGTGCCAGCAGCCTCGGACAGGGGATTAGTTGGGATAACGAGCAGTACTTC.

In its sample, this clone was seen a few times. The chain uses TRBV18 and TRBJ1-1; D unclear. There are 15 residues in the CDR3. CDR1 KGHSH and CDR2 LQKENI come from the germline V gene. The V gene lost 6 bases and the J gene lost 7 bases, with 21 bases spanning the gap. The CDR3 region is CASSPTRKHGIEAFF. Written as DNA, the CDR3 is TGTGCCAGCTCGCCGACACGGAAACATGGTATTGAAGCTTTCTTT. Looking up the rest from reference TRBV18 and TRBJ1-1 gives the full variable domain: NAGVMQNPRHLVRRRGQEARLRCSPMKGHSHVYWYRQLPEEGLKFMVYLQKENIIDESGMPKERFSAEFPKEGPSILRIQQVVRGDSAAYFCASSPTRKHGIEAFFGQGTRLTVV.

A few counts support this clone. The genes are TRBV18 and TRBJ2-1; D is possibly TRBD1 (7 bases). The ends were cut back, 3 bases at V and 1 base at J, with 19 bases in the middle. The germline V gene encodes CDR1 KGHSH and CDR2 LQKENI. The CDR3 is 18 amino acids. Written as DNA, the CDR3 is TGTGCCAGCTCACCCAGGGCGGGGACAGTAGGGTCCTACAATGAGCAGTTCTTC. It is translated as CASSPRAGTVGSYNEQFF.

This clone has ten or more counts. V and J are TRBV7-9 and TRBJ2-3, with D perhaps assigned TRBD1 or TRBD2 (5 bases each). Germline assignment: CDR1 SEHNR and CDR2 FQNEAQ (reference sequence). The CDR3 sequence is 12 residues long. Trimming shortened V by 5 bases and J by 6 bases, and 9 bases separated the two germline ends. The CDR3 region has the DNA TGTGCCAGCAGCCTAGGGGAGGATACGCAGTATTTT. Residues: CASSLGEDTQYF.

In this sample, this clone turned up a few times. The chain recombines TRBV4-2 with TRBJ1-2; a possible D gene is TRBD1 (6 bases). This CDR3 region has 17 residues. V lost 0 bases and J 0 bases, leaving 14 bases between the germline ends. The germline V gene has CDR1 LGHNA and CDR2 YNFKEQ. The CDR3 spells CASSQEGGARSNYGYTF. DNA for the CDR3: TGTGCCAGCAGCCAAGAAGGGGGGGCCAGATCTAACTATGGCTACACCTTC.

This clone has more than one count but fewer than ten. The J gene is TRBJ2-2, the V gene TRBV30; 7 bases map to TRBD2. The germline gives CDR1 GTSNPN, CDR2 SVGIG (reference sequence). This CDR3 is 15 amino acids long. V lost 5 bases and J lost 2; bases outside the gene matches: 8. CDR3 sequence: CAWGEGTRNTGELFF. CDR3 nucleotides: TGTGCCTGGGGGGAGGGGACGAGAAACACCGGGGAGCTGTTTTTT. The full variable domain, in which reference TRBV30 and TRBJ2-2 provide the parts outside the CDR3, is SQTIHQWPATLVQPVGSPLSLECTVEGTSNPNLYWYRQAAGRGLQLLFYSVGIGQISSEVPQNLSASRPQDRQFILSSKKLLLSDSGFYLCAWGEGTRNTGELFFGEGSRLTVL.

V gene TRBV25-1 combines with J gene TRBJ1-1; D ambiguous. Germline CDR1 and CDR2: MGHDK and SYGVNS. The CDR3 runs 12 residues. The V gene lost 6 bases and the J gene lost 5 bases, with 10 bases spanning the gap. The CDR3 bases are TGTGCCAGCAGGAAAGCCGAAACTGAAGCTTTCTTT. Amino acids: CASRKAETEAFF.

The V gene is TRBV27, the J gene TRBJ1-2; 7 positions match TRBD1. The ends lost 8 bases at V and 7 bases at J; junction bases unmatched: 13. The CDR3 has 14 amino acids. Per germline, CDR1 MNHEY and CDR2 SMNVEV (reference sequence). For the CDR3, the DNA is TGTGCCAGCTCCTATCGACAGGGAGCGGCTGGCTACACCTTC. It encodes CASSYRQGAAGYTF.

The V gene is TRBV5-4, the J gene TRBJ1-1; no clear D. The CDR3 is 13 residues long. Germline-derived CDR1 and CDR2 are SGHNT and YYREEE (reference sequence). Trimming removed 1 base at V and 2 bases at J, with 6 bases between. The CDR3 region has the DNA TGTGCCAGCAGCTTGAAGAGTAACACTGAAGCTTTCTTT. It yields the protein CASSLKSNTEAFF.